The rows below give T cell receptor beta chains drawn from one sample of a study of OX40 agonist ivuxolimab in advanced cancers. Assay used: immunoSEQ multiplex PCR; TCRdb lists only in-frame clones, some missing. This sample has more than 60,000 clones; 85% to 90% occur once, and the top ten carry 0.95% to 1.5%. Material: CD4+ or CD8+ T cells sorted from blood, obtained in a trial of the OX40 agonist ivuxolimab. The origin of the receptors is an adult with an advanced solid tumor such as melanoma, head and neck, liver or kidney cancer. Each CDR3 is given with its conserved first and last residue. The order of the fields is CDR3 DNA, CDR3 protein, V gene, CDR3 length, D gene, clone size, J gene. A D gene is named only where the DNA matches it firmly. Clone size appears in some rows only: once, few, many, or a class for an expanded clone.

TGTGCCAGCTCACCAGGACAGCTGAACACTGAAGCTTTCTTT CASSPGQLNTEAFF TRBV18 14 NA NA TRBJ1-1
TGTGCCAGCTCACCACAACTTCACCTGCGGGAGACCCAGTACTTC CASSPQLHLRETQYF TRBV18 15 NA NA TRBJ2-5
TGCGCCAGCAGCTTTACCAGGGGCCCTGAAGCTTTCTTT CASSFTRGPEAFF TRBV5-1 13 NA NA TRBJ1-1
TGTGCCAGCAGCCATGCGGGGGCGGGGGGCTATGGCTACACCTTC CASSHAGAGGYGYTF TRBV13 15 NA once TRBJ1-2
TGTGCCAGCAGCTTCCGGAGGGGAGAGCAGTTCTTC CASSFRRGEQFF TRBV7-2 12 NA NA TRBJ2-1
TGTGCCAGCAGTGACGAATACAGGGTCGGTGAGCAGTTCTTC CASSDEYRVGEQFF TRBV6-4 14 NA NA TRBJ2-1
TGTGCTAGTGCCTTGACAGGGGCTTACGAGCAGTACTTC CASALTGAYEQYF TRBV12-5 13 TRBD1 NA TRBJ2-7
TGTGCCAGCAGCGCTCCGGGACAGGGTGGCAATCAGCCCCAGCATTTT CASSAPGQGGNQPQHF TRBV7-2 16 TRBD1 NA TRBJ1-5
TGCGCCAGCAGCCCGTGGACAGATAACTATGGCTACACCTTC CASSPWTDNYGYTF TRBV4-1 14 NA few TRBJ1-2
TGTGCCAGCAGTTACGACAGGGGGCTGAACACTGAAGCTTTCTTT CASSYDRGLNTEAFF TRBV6-5 15 TRBD1 NA TRBJ1-1
TGTGCCAGCAGTGAAGAGGTTTCCTACAATGAGCAGTTCTTC CASSEEVSYNEQFF TRBV2 14 NA NA TRBJ2-1
TGTGCCAGCAGCTTGGGGGACGGGTATGGAAACACCATATATTTT CASSLGDGYGNTIYF TRBV7-9 15 NA NA TRBJ1-3
TGTGCCAGCAGACAAGGCCGGGGCGTGGGGGGTTCACCCCTCCACTTT CASRQGRGVGGSPLHF TRBV2 16 NA NA TRBJ1-6
TGCGCCAGCAGCCTGGGACAGGGGGCAGATACGCAGTATTTT CASSLGQGADTQYF TRBV5-1 14 TRBD1 NA TRBJ2-3
TGTGCCAGCAGTTACGCAAGCTCTCTATCATACTACACGGGCTACACCTTC CASSYASSLSYYTGYTF TRBV28 17 NA NA TRBJ1-2
TGTGCCAGCAGTTTTTTGGGTTACAATCAGCCCCAGCATTTT CASSFLGYNQPQHF TRBV27 14 NA few TRBJ1-5
TGTGCCAGCAGCTTAGTAACGGCGGGGTACAATGAGCAGTTCTTC CASSLVTAGYNEQFF TRBV7-8 15 NA NA TRBJ2-1
TGCAGTAGCCCTCGAGGGACGCGGTTATATTTT CSSPRGTRLYF TRBV20-1 11 NA few TRBJ1-3
TGCGCCAGCAGCCGCCGGAGGTGGGAAAAACTGTTTTTT CASSRRRWEKLFF TRBV4-1 13 NA NA TRBJ1-4
TGTGCCATCAGTGATATTGCGGGTTATGGCTACACCTTC CAISDIAGYGYTF TRBV10-3 13 NA NA TRBJ1-2
TGTGCCAGCAGTGGGGAGAACAGGCTTCGCCATCAGCCCCAGCATTTT CASSGENRLRHQPQHF TRBV6-1 16 NA NA TRBJ1-5
TGTGCCAGCTCAGAGGGGCGGAATGAGCAGTTCTTC CASSEGRNEQFF TRBV18 12 NA NA TRBJ2-1
TGCGCCAGCAGTGATCGACAGGGGCCACCCCAGCATTTT CASSDRQGPPQHF TRBV10-2 13 TRBD1 NA TRBJ1-5
TGTGCCAGCAGTCCAGACAGGGCGGGATTCACTGAAGCTTTCTTT CASSPDRAGFTEAFF TRBV6-4 15 TRBD1 NA TRBJ1-1
TGTGCCAGAAGCCAGAGGACAGGGTTTGACTATGGCTACACCTTC CARSQRTGFDYGYTF TRBV5-3 15 TRBD1 NA TRBJ1-2
TGTGCCAGCAGCCCCAGGGGGCTGTATAATTCACCCCTCCACTTT CASSPRGLYNSPLHF TRBV7-9 15 TRBD1 NA TRBJ1-6
TGTGCCACCAGCAGAGTGGGGAGGGGGGATACGCAGTATTTT CATSRVGRGDTQYF TRBV15 14 NA NA TRBJ2-3
TGTGCCAGCTCCCCGGGACAGGGGCAAGGCGGGGAGCTGTTTTTT CASSPGQGQGGELFF TRBV18 15 TRBD1 NA TRBJ2-2
TGCGCCAGCAGTGAGTTGAGAGGGAACTACGAGCAGTACTTC CASSELRGNYEQYF TRBV10-2 14 NA NA TRBJ2-7
TGTGCCAGCAGTGAGGGGCGGACAGGGGGAAGGCAGACCCAGTACTTC CASSEGRTGGRQTQYF TRBV2 16 TRBD1 NA TRBJ2-5
TGTGCCAGCAGCCCCTTGGGACGGGGCAGGCCGGAAGGGCAGTTCTTC CASSPLGRGRPEGQFF TRBV7-3 16 NA NA TRBJ2-1
TGTGCCATCAGTGAGTCTGGGACAGGGGCCTACGAGCAGTACTTC CAISESGTGAYEQYF TRBV10-3 15 TRBD1 NA TRBJ2-7
TGTGCCATCAGGTCACAGGGGGAGGCGGAAGGGACTGAAGCTTTCTTT CAIRSQGEAEGTEAFF TRBV10-3 16 TRBD1 NA TRBJ1-1
TGTGCTAGTGGTCTCCAAACAGGGAACAACGAGCAGTACTTC CASGLQTGNNEQYF TRBV12-5 14 NA NA TRBJ2-7
TGTGCCAGCAGAGTTGGCGGGGGGGCGGGCTACACCTTC CASRVGGGAGYTF TRBV27 13 NA NA TRBJ1-2
TGCGCCAGCAGCTTGGTAGGGGACCCCTTGGCCTATGGCTACACCTTC CASSLVGDPLAYGYTF TRBV5-1 16 NA few TRBJ1-2
TGTGCCAGCTCACCAGGGGGACAGCTAGTCCTTCACAATCAGCCCCAGCATTTT CASSPGGQLVLHNQPQHF TRBV18 18 TRBD1 NA TRBJ1-5
TGTGCCAGCAGCTTAGAGCGGCGGCAGGAGGTCTACGAGCAGTACTTC CASSLERRQEVYEQYF TRBV11-2 16 NA NA TRBJ2-7
TGTGCCAGCAGCGTCTCAGGACTAGCGGGGGGGAGACAAGAGACCCAGTACTTC CASSVSGLAGGRQETQYF TRBV9 18 TRBD2 NA TRBJ2-5
TGTGCCTGGAGTGTACTTGGACAGGGGGGCACTGAAGCTTTCTTT CAWSVLGQGGTEAFF TRBV30 15 TRBD1 NA TRBJ1-1
TGCGCGAGCGCGGGGACAGGGGCCGAGCAGTACTTC CASAGTGAEQYF TRBV5-1 12 TRBD1 NA TRBJ2-7
TGTGCTAGTGGTTTGGTACGGGGGGGCGCACATCAGCCCCAGCATTTT CASGLVRGGAHQPQHF TRBV12-5 16 NA NA TRBJ1-5
TGCGCCAGCAGCCTGTCAACGGATCACGCACCCTACGAGCAGTACTTC CASSLSTDHAPYEQYF TRBV4-1 16 NA once TRBJ2-7
TGTGCCAGCAGCTTAGCAAGGGTCTCCTACGAGCAGTACTTC CASSLARVSYEQYF TRBV7-8 14 NA NA TRBJ2-7
TGTGCCAGTAGTACCCCCCCAGGGGGCGGGGAGACCCAGTACTTC CASSTPPGGGETQYF TRBV19 15 TRBD1 NA TRBJ2-5
TGTGCCAGCAGTTTACCTCGAAACACCATATATTTT CASSLPRNTIYF TRBV28 12 NA NA TRBJ1-3
TGCGCCAGCAGCCATCCGAACTCCTACGAGCAGTACTTC CASSHPNSYEQYF TRBV4-1 13 NA few TRBJ2-7
TGCGCCAGCAGAGACCAAGAGACCCAGTACTTC CASRDQETQYF TRBV5-1 11 NA NA TRBJ2-5
TGCAGCGTTGGCGAAGGGGGCAATCAGCCCCAGCATTTT CSVGEGGNQPQHF TRBV29-1 13 NA NA TRBJ1-5
TGCGCCAGCAGCTTGGAAGGTGGCAGAAGATTCTATGGCTACACCTTC CASSLEGGRRFYGYTF TRBV5-1 16 NA NA TRBJ1-2
TGCGCCAGCAGCCTGGGACAGGGTCTCGGAGCTTTCTTT CASSLGQGLGAFF TRBV5-1 13 TRBD1 NA TRBJ1-1
TGTGCCAGCAGCTCCCCTGGGACGGGCGCCAATGAGCAGTTCTTC CASSSPGTGANEQFF TRBV7-6 15 NA NA TRBJ2-1
TGTGCCAGCAGTTACGCCACTAGACAGGGCGACACGACGAACACTGAAGCTTTCTTT CASSYATRQGDTTNTEAFF TRBV6-8 19 TRBD1 few TRBJ1-1
TGTGCCAGCAGCTTAGGAGCGTACAGGGGCCGTAATCAGCCCCAGCATTTT CASSLGAYRGRNQPQHF TRBV7-2 17 TRBD1 NA TRBJ1-5
TGCGCCAGCAGCAACACTGCGGGCTCCTACGAGCAGTACTTC CASSNTAGSYEQYF TRBV5-1 14 NA few TRBJ2-7
TGTGCCAGCAGGGGACAGGGGACGGCCTCCTACGAGCAGTACTTC CASRGQGTASYEQYF TRBV2 15 TRBD1 NA TRBJ2-7
TGTGCCAGCAGCATAGGGACTAGCGTCGGGGAGCTGTTTTTT CASSIGTSVGELFF TRBV5-4 14 TRBD2 NA TRBJ2-2